This TCR beta chain comes out of a study of cytomegalovirus exposure and HLA in healthy donors. Study at large: The same platform used for the 500 to 850 first-cohort repertoires was also used for the approximately 120 validation repertoires, as a later analysis reported.

Note on this clone: The target antigen is unknown.

The CDR3 runs 16 residues. Between the trimmed V and J ends, which lost 2 bases and 2 bases, there was a span of 10 bases. CDR1 and CDR2 (germline): MDHEN, SYDVKM. The assay was immunoSEQ multiplex PCR, and TCRdb's table has in-frame clones only and misses some. This repertoire shows about 220,000 clones, 88% found once; its top ten account for 2.9%. Notes on the study in general: Reports showed the classifier diagnosing cytomegalovirus status with high specificity and sensitivity. Rare TCR sequences predominated, though certain public TCRs were found in many donors. It was 150 to 200 TCR beta chains that were listed as cytomegalovirus-associated.

This clonotype was sampled from a woman under 30 in good health and CMV-seronegative. The genes are TRBV28 and TRBJ2-6; a weak D match, TRBD2 (5 bases). The source material was PBMCs. CDR3 sequence: CASSLPSGTGANVLTF. The CDR3 DNA reads TGTGCCAGCAGTTTACCCTCGGGGACTGGGGCCAACGTCCTGACTTTC.